This T cell receptor (beta chain) appears in the sequencing data of a study of blood T cell repertoires in COVID-19. Overall study context: The United States, Italy and Spain were the sources of the acute and convalescent COVID-19 samples.

The assay was immunoSEQ multiplex PCR, and TCRdb's table has in-frame clones only and misses some. The table lists 85,000 to 100,000 clones, approximately 79% of them singletons. V was clipped by 4 bases and J by 18 bases, with 20 bases between them. The germline gives CDR1 SGHRS, CDR2 YFSETQ. The CDR3 length is 13 residues. The sample was peripheral blood. The V gene is TRBV5-1, the J gene TRBJ2-6, with a possible D match to TRBD2 (5 bases). The clonotype originates from a woman aged 80 or older with active or convalescent COVID-19. CDR3 bases: TGCGCCAGCAGCCAGGTGTCAGCGGAGAAGAAGACTTTC. Protein: CASSQVSAEKKTF. The entire variable domain, with the rest obtained from reference TRBV5-1 and TRBJ2-6, is as follows: KAGVTQTPRYLIKTRGQQVTLSCSPISGHRSVSWYQQTPGQGLQFLFEYFSETQRNKGNFPGRFSGRQFSNSRSEMNVSTLELGDSALYLCASSQVSAEKKTFGAGSRLTVL.